This TCR beta chain was sequenced for a study of T cells in tumors after PD-1 blockade. Background on the study: Prior checkpoint blockade, systemic immunosuppressant use, or anti-cancer therapy within 4 weeks excluded patients. Some patients also took daily vismodegib 150 mg during anti-PD-1 treatment. Peripheral blood samples averaged approximately 33,000 unique clonotypes and some 120,000 templates.

This table comes from immunoSEQ multiplex PCR, and its TCRdb copy is limited to in-frame clones, with some not included. The table lists fewer than 40,000 clones, about three quarters of them singletons. Input was roughly 600 ng to 6,004 ng of genomic DNA from tumor or blood. From germline, CDR1 is LNHNV and CDR2 YYDKDF (reference sequence). V lost 5 bases and J 5 bases, leaving 18 bases between the germline ends. This CDR3 region has 15 residues. The gene calls are TRBV15 and TRBJ2-5; D ambiguous. This TCR was recovered from a human donor with basal cell carcinoma. The starting material was PBMCs, obtained after anti-PD-1 treatment. The CDR3 here is CATSETLGPVETQYF. CDR3 in DNA: TGTGCCACCAGCGAAACCCTAGGCCCTGTGGAGACCCAGTACTTC.